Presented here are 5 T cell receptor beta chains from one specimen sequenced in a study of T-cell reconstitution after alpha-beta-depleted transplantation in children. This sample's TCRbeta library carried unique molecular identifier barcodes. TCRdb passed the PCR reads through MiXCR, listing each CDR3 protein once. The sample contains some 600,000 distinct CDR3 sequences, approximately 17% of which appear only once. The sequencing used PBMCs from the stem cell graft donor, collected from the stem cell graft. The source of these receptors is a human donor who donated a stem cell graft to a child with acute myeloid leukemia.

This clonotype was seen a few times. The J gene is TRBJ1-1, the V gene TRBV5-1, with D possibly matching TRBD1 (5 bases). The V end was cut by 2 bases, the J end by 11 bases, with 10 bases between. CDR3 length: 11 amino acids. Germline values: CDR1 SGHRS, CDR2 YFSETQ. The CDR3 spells CASSFSGTAFF. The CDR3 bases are TGCGCCAGCAGCTTTTCTGGGACCGCTTTCTTT.

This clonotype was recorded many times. CDR3 sequence (DNA): TGTGCCAGCAGTATCTCCGGGACAGGCCACACTGAAGCTTTCTTT. This translates into CASSISGTGHTEAFF. V usage is TRBV27 and J usage is TRBJ1-1; 8 nucleotides align to TRBD1. The junction had 8 bases not matched to a gene; V was cut back by 5 bases and J by 3 bases. The germline gives CDR1 MNHEY, CDR2 SMNVEV (reference sequence). The CDR3 has 15 amino acids.

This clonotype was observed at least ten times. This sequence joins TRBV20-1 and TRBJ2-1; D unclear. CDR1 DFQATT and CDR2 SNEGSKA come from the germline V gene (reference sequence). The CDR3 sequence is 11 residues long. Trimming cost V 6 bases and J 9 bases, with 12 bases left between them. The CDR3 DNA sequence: TGCAGTGCACGGACCCGAGGTGAGCAGTTCTTC. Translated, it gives CSARTRGEQFF.

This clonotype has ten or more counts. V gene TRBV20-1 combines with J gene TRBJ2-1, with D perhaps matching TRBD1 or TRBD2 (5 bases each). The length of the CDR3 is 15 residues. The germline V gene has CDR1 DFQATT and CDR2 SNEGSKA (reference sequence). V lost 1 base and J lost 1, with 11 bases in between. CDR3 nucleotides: TGCAGTGCTAGAGCAGGGAGCCTTTCCTACAATGAGCAGTTCTTC. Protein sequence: CSARAGSLSYNEQFF.

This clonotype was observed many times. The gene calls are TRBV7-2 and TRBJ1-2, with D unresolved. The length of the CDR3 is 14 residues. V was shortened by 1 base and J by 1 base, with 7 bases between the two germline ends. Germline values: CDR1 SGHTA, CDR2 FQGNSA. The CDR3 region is CASSLGHSNYGYTF. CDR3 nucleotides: TGTGCCAGCAGCTTAGGTCACAGTAACTATGGCTACACCTTC.